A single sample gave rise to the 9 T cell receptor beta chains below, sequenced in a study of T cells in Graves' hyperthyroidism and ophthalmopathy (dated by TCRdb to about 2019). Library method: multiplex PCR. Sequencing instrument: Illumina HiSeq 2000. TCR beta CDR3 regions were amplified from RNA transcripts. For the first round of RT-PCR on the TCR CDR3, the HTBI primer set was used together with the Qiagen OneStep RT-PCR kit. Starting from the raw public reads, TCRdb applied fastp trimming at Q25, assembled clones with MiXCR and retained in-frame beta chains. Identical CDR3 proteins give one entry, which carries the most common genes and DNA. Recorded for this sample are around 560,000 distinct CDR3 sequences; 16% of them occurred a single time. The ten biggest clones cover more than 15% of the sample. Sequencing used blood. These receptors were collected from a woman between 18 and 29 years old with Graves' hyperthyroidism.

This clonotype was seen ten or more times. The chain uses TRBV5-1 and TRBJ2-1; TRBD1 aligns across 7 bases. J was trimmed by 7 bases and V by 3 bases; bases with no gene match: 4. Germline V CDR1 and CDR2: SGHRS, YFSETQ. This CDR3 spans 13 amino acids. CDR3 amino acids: CASSSTGDNEQFF. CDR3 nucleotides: TGCGCCAGCAGCTCCACAGGGGATAATGAGCAGTTCTTC.

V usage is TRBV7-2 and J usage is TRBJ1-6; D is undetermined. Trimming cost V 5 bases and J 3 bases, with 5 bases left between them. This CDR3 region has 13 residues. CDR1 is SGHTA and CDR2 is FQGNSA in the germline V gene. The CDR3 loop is CASSALYNSPLHF. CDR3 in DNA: TGTGCCAGCAGCGCCCTCTATAATTCACCCCTCCACTTT.

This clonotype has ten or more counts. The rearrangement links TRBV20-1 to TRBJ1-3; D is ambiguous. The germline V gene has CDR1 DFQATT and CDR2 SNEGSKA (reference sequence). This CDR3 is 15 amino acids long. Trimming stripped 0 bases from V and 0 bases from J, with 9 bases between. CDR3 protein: CSARDPVSSGNTIYF. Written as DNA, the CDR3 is TGCAGTGCTAGAGACCCAGTTTCCTCTGGAAACACCATATATTTT.

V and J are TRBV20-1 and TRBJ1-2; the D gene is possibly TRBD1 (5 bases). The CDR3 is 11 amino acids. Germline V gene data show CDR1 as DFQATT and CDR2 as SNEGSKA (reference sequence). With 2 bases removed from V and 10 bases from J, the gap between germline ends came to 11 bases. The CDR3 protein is CSARSDRLYTF. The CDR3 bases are TGCAGTGCTAGAAGCGACAGACTCTACACCTTC.

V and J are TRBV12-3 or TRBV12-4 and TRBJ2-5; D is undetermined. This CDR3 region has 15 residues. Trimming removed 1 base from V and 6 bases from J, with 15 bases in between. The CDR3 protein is CASSLVATLLKTQYF. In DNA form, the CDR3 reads TGTGCCAGCAGTTTAGTAGCAACACTGTTGAAGACCCAGTACTTC.

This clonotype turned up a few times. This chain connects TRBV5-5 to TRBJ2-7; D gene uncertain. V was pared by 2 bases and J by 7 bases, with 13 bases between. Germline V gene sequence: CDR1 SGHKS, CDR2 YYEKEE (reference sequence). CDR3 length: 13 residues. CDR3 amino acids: CASSFNPGPEQYF. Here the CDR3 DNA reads TGTGCCAGCAGCTTCAACCCCGGCCCGGAGCAGTACTTC.

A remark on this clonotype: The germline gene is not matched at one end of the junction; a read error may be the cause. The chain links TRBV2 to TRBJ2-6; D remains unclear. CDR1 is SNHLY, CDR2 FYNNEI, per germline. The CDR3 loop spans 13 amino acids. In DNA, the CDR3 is TGTACCAGCATTAGCTCTGGGGCCAACGTCCTGACTTTC. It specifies CTSISSGANVLTF.

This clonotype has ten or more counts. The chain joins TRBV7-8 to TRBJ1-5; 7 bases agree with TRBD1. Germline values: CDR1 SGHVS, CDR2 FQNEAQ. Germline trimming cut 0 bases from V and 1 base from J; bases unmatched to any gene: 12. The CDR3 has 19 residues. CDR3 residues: CASSLAKGALGSSNQPQHF. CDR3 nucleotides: TGTGCCAGCAGCTTAGCGAAGGGGGCGTTGGGATCAAGCAATCAGCCCCAGCATTTT.

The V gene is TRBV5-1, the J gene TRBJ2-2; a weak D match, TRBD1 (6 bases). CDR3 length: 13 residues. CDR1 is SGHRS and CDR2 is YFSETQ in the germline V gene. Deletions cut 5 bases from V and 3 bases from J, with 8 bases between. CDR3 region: CASRGADTGELFF. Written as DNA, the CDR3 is TGCGCCAGCAGGGGGGCAGACACCGGGGAGCTGTTTTTT.